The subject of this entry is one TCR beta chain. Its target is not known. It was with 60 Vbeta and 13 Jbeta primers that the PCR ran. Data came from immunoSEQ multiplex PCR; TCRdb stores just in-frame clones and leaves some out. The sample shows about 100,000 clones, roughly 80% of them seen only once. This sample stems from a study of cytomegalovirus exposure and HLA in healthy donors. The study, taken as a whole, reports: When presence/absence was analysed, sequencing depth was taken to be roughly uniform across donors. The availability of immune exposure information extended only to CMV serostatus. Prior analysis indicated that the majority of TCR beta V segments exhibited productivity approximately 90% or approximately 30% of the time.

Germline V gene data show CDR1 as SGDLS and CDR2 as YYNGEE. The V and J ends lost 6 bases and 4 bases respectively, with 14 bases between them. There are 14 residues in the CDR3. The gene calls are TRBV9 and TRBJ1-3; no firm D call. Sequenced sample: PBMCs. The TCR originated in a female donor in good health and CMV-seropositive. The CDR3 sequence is CASTNSGSGNTIYF. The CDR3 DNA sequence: TGTGCCAGCACAAACTCTGGGAGCGGAAACACCATATATTTT.